The sequence of this T cell receptor (beta chain) was determined in a study of cytotoxic CD8 clonotypes in ibrutinib-treated CLL (dated by TCRdb to the early 2020s). A note on the overall study: The cohort had ten to twelve relapsed/refractory and 15 treatment-naive patients; around 17 were IGHV unmutated. Partial responses were observed in some 24 patients and complete responses in 2; after a median follow-up of 68 months, remission was maintained in about 15 patients and progression was observed in approximately twelve. Samples at response were collected after a median of 12 months of treatment, with a range of roughly 6 to 40 months. An average of roughly 270,000 productive templates and around 100,000 productive rearrangements was obtained per sample. Of the approximately 87 people in the trial, roughly 27 had longitudinal samples available. Cryopreserved peripheral blood mononuclear cells were collected at three points: before therapy, at response, and at either sustained remission or disease progression. Every remission and progressive disease sample was obtained while ibrutinib was still being received by the patients.

V and J are truncated by 5 bases and 7 bases respectively, leaving an intervening sequence of 6 bases. From a lookup of the germline V gene (reference sequence), CDR1 and CDR2 are SEHNR and FQNEAQ. The CDR3, cysteine through phenylalanine, is 10 amino acids long. The DNA shown is the 30-base CDR3, in frame from base 1. On a MiSeq, deep resolution sequencing aimed for a depth between 1 in 1 million and 1 in 200,000 T cells, with each clonotype covered around 10x on average. TCR beta libraries were generated with the immunoSEQ hsTCRB Kit. Regarding the original processing steps: The data were analyzed with ImmunoSEQ Analyzer and ImmunoSEQ Data Assistant, and V, D and J gene assignments followed IMGT definitions. Clonality was computed as one minus normalized Shannon entropy of productive rearrangement frequencies, ranging from 0 to 1. Only overrepresented clonotypes making up at least 0.05% of the repertoire of each patient were included in the public clonotype analysis. About a dozen age-matched healthy donor repertoires from immuneACCESS served as clonality controls. The table comes from immuneACCESS by way of TCRdb, which keeps in-frame sequences with V and J called. Part of the clones is missing from these tables; in studies checked, under half for an unresolved V gene and the rest for unknown reasons. V, J and clone size derive from that table, while D and trimming were established from the DNA sequence. The sample yields 150,000 or so clones; more than 70% were counted once. The ten top clones hold roughly 7.2% of the sample.

About this clone: No antigen is known for it. No much larger clone exists at a distance of one base, and base qualities are not known.

Overall results and qualifications from the work: At baseline, clonality was higher than in age-matched healthy donors and showed a strong correlation with circulating CD8+ T-cell counts. Clonality increased at ibrutinib response, stayed stable in sustained remission, and fell back toward baseline at progression. Public clonotypes were rare and either contracted or stayed stable during treatment, and the rise in clonality at ibrutinib response reflected the expansion of private clonotypes. Sustained-remission and progressing patients did not have matched sampling times, and lymph node repertoires were not examined.

Around 2 micrograms of genomic DNA were extracted from cryopreserved PBMCs for TCR beta library preparation. Longitudinal blood samples from CLL patients receiving ibrutinib monotherapy were subjected to high-throughput TCR beta sequencing. The patients took part in an open-label, single-center phase 2 trial of ibrutinib monotherapy. Source: PBMCs, taken after 36 months of ibrutinib treatment. This chain is built from TRBV7-9 and TRBJ2-7; no confident D gene assignment can be made. This clonotype was sampled from a human donor with chronic lymphocytic leukemia. For the CDR3, the sequence is CASSPGEQYF. The DNA sequence is given as TGTGCCAGCAGCCCAGGAGAGCAGTACTTC.